These 14 T cell receptor beta chains came from one sample sequenced in a study of control samples from healthy donors and cancer patients. The method was immunoSEQ multiplex PCR; TCRdb's version includes in-frame clones alone and lacks a portion of them. The data contain 85,000 to 110,000 clones, around 89% of them seen just once; the ten biggest clones take up 15% to 20%. Sequenced input: PBMCs. The receptors come from a man in his 60s with lung cancer.

The V gene is TRBV29-1, the J gene TRBJ2-6; D unclear. Germline CDR1 reads SQVTM; CDR2 reads ANQGSEA. CDR3 length equals 17 residues. V was cut by 0 bases and J by 1 base, with 13 bases left in between. Here the CDR3 reads CSVEDPRMESGANVLTF. The CDR3 DNA reads TGCAGCGTTGAAGATCCTCGGATGGAATCTGGGGCCAACGTCCTGACTTTC.

V gene TRBV3-1 (or the pseudogene TRBV3-2) combines with J gene TRBJ2-1; perhaps TRBD2 as D (6 bases). Germline CDR1 and CDR2: LGHDT and YNNKEL (reference sequence). The CDR3 has 13 amino acids. Trimming cost V 10 bases and J 5 bases, with 15 bases left between them. The CDR3 nucleotides are TGTGCCATATCGGACGGCGGGGACAATGAGCAGTTCTTC. The encoded protein is CAISDGGDNEQFF.

CDR3 nucleotide sequence: TGTGCCACCAGTGCCAGAGGGGGGGTGGTCGAAAATGAGCAGTTCTTC. This translates into CATSARGGVVENEQFF. This chain uses TRBV24-1 with TRBJ2-1; a possible D gene is TRBD2 (7 bases). There are 16 residues in the CDR3. V gave up 5 bases and J gave up 7 bases, with 20 bases separating them. Germline V CDR1 and CDR2: KGHDR, SFDVKD.

This clone has more than one count but fewer than ten. The chain employs TRBV30 and TRBJ1-5; tentatively, D is TRBD1 (5 bases). This CDR3 contains 13 residues. Trimming left V 0 bases short and J 5 bases short, with 8 bases between. Germline lookup yields CDR1 GTSNPN and CDR2 SVGIG (reference sequence). The CDR3 nucleotides read TGTGCCTGGAGTGTAGGGGCGTATCAGCCCCAGCATTTT. Translated, it gives CAWSVGAYQPQHF.

The chain combines TRBV5-1 with TRBJ2-2; TRBD2 agrees at 11 bases. This CDR3 is 16 amino acids long. The V gene end was trimmed by 1 base and the J gene end by 1 base; junction bases not matched to a gene: 0. Per germline, CDR1 SGHRS and CDR2 YFSETQ. The CDR3 spells CASSLLAGGNTGELFF. CDR3 sequence (DNA): TGCGCCAGCAGCTTGCTAGCGGGGGGGAACACCGGGGAGCTGTTTTTT.

This clone was counted only a few times. The chain couples TRBV9 to TRBJ2-2; TRBD2 matches 7 bases. The CDR3 runs to 15 residues. After removal of 3 bases from V and 3 bases from J, the junction contained 5 bases not matched to a gene. Germline-derived CDR1 and CDR2 are SGDLS and YYNGEE. The CDR3 DNA reads TGTGCCAGCAGCGAGTCCCTAGCGGACACCGGGGAGCTGTTTTTT. Its protein product is CASSESLADTGELFF.

CDR3 sequence: CASRSQANTGELFF. CDR3 DNA: TGTGCCAGCAGATCACAAGCGAACACCGGGGAGCTGTTTTTT. The V gene is TRBV25-1, the J gene TRBJ2-2; D gene ambiguous. The CDR3 is made up of 14 amino acids. Germline values: CDR1 MGHDK, CDR2 SYGVNS. V shed 6 bases and J shed 0 bases, with 8 bases lying between them.

The chain joins TRBV6-6 to TRBJ1-1; D is unresolved. CDR3 length equals 13 residues. Between the trimmed V and J ends, which lost 7 bases and 1 base, there was a span of 10 bases. Per germline, CDR1 MNHNY and CDR2 SVGAGI (reference sequence). Here the CDR3 reads CASTPDGNTEAFF. The CDR3 nucleotides are TGTGCCAGCACCCCAGACGGGAACACTGAAGCTTTCTTT.

In this sample, this clone turned up once. V gene TRBV7-8 combines with J gene TRBJ2-3; 7 nucleotides line up with TRBD1. J was trimmed by 1 base and V by 1 base; bases with no gene match: 5. Germline V gene sequence: CDR1 SGHVS, CDR2 FQNEAQ. This CDR3 is 16 amino acids long. The CDR3 spells CASSLEGARGTDTQYF. CDR3 nucleotide sequence: TGTGCCAGCAGCTTAGAGGGGGCGCGGGGCACAGATACGCAGTATTTT.

This CDR3 reads CAWTTGGRGFYTEAFF. The CDR3 nucleotides read TGTGCCTGGACCACGGGGGGCAGGGGGTTTTACACTGAAGCTTTCTTT. This rearrangement joins TRBV30 to TRBJ1-1; TRBD1 matches at 7 bases. Trimming at V came to 4 bases and at J to 3 bases, leaving 14 bases not matched to a gene. Germline CDR1 GTSNPN, CDR2 SVGIG (reference sequence). This CDR3 region has 16 residues.

The V gene is TRBV27, the J gene TRBJ1-5, with TRBD1 matching 7 bases. Germline CDR1 is MNHEY and CDR2 is SMNVEV (reference sequence). The CDR3 extends over 18 amino acids. With V trimmed by 4 bases and J by 3 bases, 15 bases remained unmatched. The chain's CDR3 is CASSSSPISTGINQPQHF. CDR3 coding DNA: TGTGCCAGCAGTTCGTCTCCAATTTCGACAGGGATCAATCAGCCCCAGCATTTT.

The count of this clone is one. The rearrangement joins TRBV5-1 to TRBJ1-2, with a possible D match to TRBD1 (5 bases). This CDR3 spans 16 amino acids. Germline V gene data show CDR1 as SGHRS and CDR2 as YFSETQ. V was pared by 0 bases and J by 8 bases, with 20 bases between. This chain's CDR3 is CASSLVVFGGGAGYTF. Written as DNA, the CDR3 is TGCGCCAGCAGCTTGGTAGTATTTGGTGGGGGAGCAGGCTACACCTTC. The full variable domain, rest sourced from reference TRBV5-1 and TRBJ1-2, is KAGVTQTPRYLIKTRGQQVTLSCSPISGHRSVSWYQQTPGQGLQFLFEYFSETQRNKGNFPGRFSGRQFSNSRSEMNVSTLELGDSALYLCASSLVVFGGGAGYTFGSGTRLTVV.

The chain carries TRBV5-1 and TRBJ2-3; D gene ambiguous. Trimming shortened V by 2 bases and J by 1 base, and 8 bases separated the two germline ends. This CDR3 comprises 14 residues. CDR1 and CDR2 from the germline V gene are SGHRS and YFSETQ. CDR3 sequence (DNA): TGCGCCAGCAGCTTCGCAGGAGGCACAGATACGCAGTATTTT. This encodes CASSFAGGTDTQYF.

The genes are TRBV5-6 and TRBJ1-1, with 10 bases that match TRBD1. Trimming at V came to 4 bases and at J to 1 base, leaving 4 bases not matched to a gene. Per germline, CDR1 SGHDT and CDR2 YYEEEE. This CDR3 spans 15 amino acids. CDR3 bases: TGTGCCAGCAGCCCCTGGACAGGGGGGAACACTGAAGCTTTCTTT. Translating gives CASSPWTGGNTEAFF.